These 18 T cell receptor beta chains share one sample of origin, sequenced in a study of cytomegalovirus exposure and HLA in healthy donors. Primers for the PCR totalled 60 Vbeta and 13 Jbeta. Generated by immunoSEQ multiplex PCR, the TCRdb table keeps only in-frame clones and is missing some. The sample gives approximately 150,000 clones, 70% to 90% of which show up once; around 2.5% is in the top ten. Sequenced input: PBMCs. The source is a man aged 30-40 years in good health and CMV-seropositive.

This clone was counted only a few times. This chain connects TRBV7-9 to TRBJ1-2; 9 positions match TRBD1. CDR1 and CDR2 (germline): SEHNR, FQNEAQ (reference sequence). V lost 5 bases, J lost 7 bases, and 8 bases stayed unmatched. The CDR3 is made up of 14 amino acids. The CDR3 is CASSPQGTGTGYTF. The CDR3 coding sequence is TGTGCCAGCAGCCCACAGGGGACAGGGACTGGCTACACCTTC.

This rearrangement joins TRBV11-2 to TRBJ2-2, with 8 bases fitting TRBD2. This CDR3 has 15 residues. Germline CDR1 SGHAT, CDR2 FQNNGV. Trimming cost V 5 bases and J 5 bases; bases outside gene matches: 7. In DNA, the CDR3 is TGTGCCAGCAGCCCGGGACTAGGGGGTACCGGGGAGCTGTTTTTT. It translates to CASSPGLGGTGELFF.

J is TRBJ2-1 and V is TRBV9; perhaps TRBD2 as D (5 bases). CDR1 SGDLS and CDR2 YYNGEE come from the germline V gene. V lost 0 bases and J lost 8, with 18 bases in between. The CDR3 spans 16 residues. As DNA, the CDR3 is TGTGCCAGCAGCGTAGGGTCCCTAGGAACTAGGGATGAGCAGTTCTTC. It specifies CASSVGSLGTRDEQFF.

The J gene is TRBJ1-2, the V gene TRBV11-2; 8 nucleotides match TRBD1. V gave up 5 bases and J gave up 12 bases; unmatched junction bases: 8. Germline-derived CDR1 and CDR2 are SGHAT and FQNNGV. The CDR3 consists of 12 residues. CDR3 nucleotides: TGTGCCAGCAGCCCACCGACAGGGGAGCACACCTTC. It yields the protein CASSPPTGEHTF.

Remarks on this clone: An end of the junction differs from the germline gene, which may be a read error. V usage is TRBV7-9 and J usage is TRBJ1-1; the match to TRBD1 covers 8 bases. Per germline, CDR1 SEHNR and CDR2 FQNEAQ (reference sequence). The CDR3 length is 14 residues. The chain's CDR3 is CSSSLGQGTTEAFF. In DNA form, the CDR3 reads TGTTCCAGCAGCTTAGGACAGGGAACCACTGAAGCTTTCTTT.

The chain joins TRBV12-5 to TRBJ2-1; 7 nucleotides align to TRBD1. The V gene end was trimmed by 1 base and the J gene end by 0 bases; junction bases not matched to a gene: 0. There are 15 residues in the CDR3. CDR1 is LGHNT, CDR2 FRNRAP, per germline. This CDR3 reads CASGLGQGSYNEQFF. In nucleotides, the CDR3 is TGTGCTAGTGGTTTGGGACAGGGCTCCTACAATGAGCAGTTCTTC.

The CDR3, as DNA: TGTGCCAGCACCCGGACAGACGGAAACACCATATATTTT. It translates to CASTRTDGNTIYF. This chain uses TRBV5-5 with TRBJ1-3; a weak D match, TRBD1 (6 bases). The CDR3 sequence is 13 residues long. With 6 bases removed from V and 4 bases from J, the gap between germline ends came to 11 bases. The germline V gene has CDR1 SGHKS and CDR2 YYEKEE (reference sequence).

V gene TRBV10-1 combines with J gene TRBJ1-1; weak D call: TRBD1 (6 bases). V was cut by 5 bases and J by 0 bases, with 7 bases left in between. This CDR3 has 13 amino acids. The V gene's germline CDR1 is WNHNN and CDR2 SYGVQD (reference sequence). The CDR3 reads CASSQGLNTEAFF. The CDR3 nucleotides are TGCGCCAGCAGTCAGGGGCTGAACACTGAAGCTTTCTTT.

V and J are TRBV19 and TRBJ2-6; a possible D gene is TRBD1 (5 bases). The germline V and J ends were trimmed by 6 bases and 9 bases, with 15 bases remaining between them. The CDR3 extends over 14 amino acids. Germline CDR1 is LNHDA and CDR2 is SQIVND (reference sequence). Written as DNA, the CDR3 is TGTGCCAGTAGCCCAGGGTCGGGTGACAACGTCCTGACTTTC. Translated: CASSPGSGDNVLTF.

The chain recombines TRBV7-2 with TRBJ2-1; D is perhaps TRBD2 (5 bases). This CDR3 has 15 residues. From germline, CDR1 is SGHTA and CDR2 FQGNSA. Trimming left V 4 bases short and J 3 bases short, with 13 bases between. CDR3: CASSYEPADYNEQFF. In DNA, the CDR3 is TGTGCCAGCAGCTACGAGCCAGCGGACTACAATGAGCAGTTCTTC.

V usage is TRBV27 and J usage is TRBJ2-1, with a tentative D call TRBD2 (6 bases). The germline CDR1 and CDR2 sequences are MNHEY and SMNVEV (reference sequence). The CDR3 covers 16 residues. The ends were cut back, 0 bases at V and 2 bases at J, with 11 bases in the middle. The CDR3 is CASSLSPGTPYNEQFF. In DNA form, the CDR3 reads TGTGCCAGCAGTTTATCCCCCGGGACTCCCTACAATGAGCAGTTCTTC.

The V call is TRBV11-3, the J call TRBJ2-1, with 8 bases fitting TRBD2. Germline V gene lookup returns CDR1 SGHNT and CDR2 YENEEA. The V and J ends lost 5 bases and 5 bases, in that order; junction bases with no gene match: 5. CDR3 size: 14 residues. CDR3 nucleotide sequence: TGTGCCAGCAGCAATCGGGAGGGCCACAATGAGCAGTTCTTC. Protein: CASSNREGHNEQFF. Using reference TRBV11-3 and TRBJ2-1 for the parts outside the CDR3, the full variable domain is EAGVVQSPRYKIIEKKQPVAFWCNPISGHNTLYWYLQNLGQGPELLIRYENEEAVDDSQLPKDRFSAERLKGVDSTLKIQPAELGDSAVYLCASSNREGHNEQFFGPGTRLTVL.

The CDR3 DNA sequence: TGTGCCTGCAGACTAACAGGGACCGGGGAGCTGTTTTTT. Translated, it gives CACRLTGTGELFF. V and J are TRBV19 and TRBJ2-2; possible D gene TRBD1, 6 bases. The germline V gene has CDR1 LNHDA and CDR2 SQIVND (reference sequence). V lost 11 bases and J 5 bases, leaving 15 bases between the germline ends. This CDR3 comprises 13 residues.

The table lists this clone with a few counts. J is TRBJ1-1 and V is TRBV5-1; TRBD1 matches 10 bases. The germline CDR1 and CDR2 sequences are SGHRS and YFSETQ. This CDR3 spans 13 amino acids. V lost 4 bases and J lost 8; bases outside the gene matches: 5. CDR3 loop: CASSTGTGEEAFF. The CDR3 DNA reads as TGCGCCAGCAGCACCGGGACAGGGGAGGAAGCTTTCTTT.

The rearrangement joins TRBV4-2 to TRBJ1-6; 11 nucleotides agree with TRBD1. From germline, CDR1 is LGHNA and CDR2 YNFKEQ. The V gene end was trimmed by 0 bases and the J gene end by 10 bases; junction bases not matched to a gene: 5. The CDR3 length is 16 residues. CDR3 region: CASSQDTGTGGSPLHF. The CDR3 DNA reads as TGTGCCAGCAGCCAAGATACCGGGACAGGGGGGTCACCCCTCCACTTT.

This chain joins TRBV7-6 and TRBJ2-1; 7 bases line up with TRBD2. Germline lookup yields CDR1 SGHVS and CDR2 FNYEAQ. The CDR3 contains 13 residues. The V and J ends lost 6 bases and 6 bases, in that order; junction bases with no gene match: 5. The CDR3: CASSPGLPNEQFF. The CDR3 DNA reads as TGTGCCAGCAGTCCGGGACTACCCAATGAGCAGTTCTTC.

The chain recombines TRBV11-2 with TRBJ2-7, with 9 bases aligning to TRBD2. Looked up from germline, CDR1 is SGHAT and CDR2 is FQNNGV. CDR3 length equals 15 residues. Trimming removed 4 bases from V and 3 bases from J; junction bases left unmatched: 7. The CDR3 DNA sequence: TGTGCCAGCAGCTCGACTAGCGGCTTTCTCTACGAGCAGTACGTC. This encodes CASSSTSGFLYEQYV.

This sequence joins TRBV21-1 and TRBJ2-7; the D call TRBD1 from the table was never checked on the DNA. TRBV21-1 is marked as a pseudogene. The CDR3 sequence is 15 residues long. CDR3 sequence reads: CASSPQDRSDYEQYF. The CDR3 DNA sequence: TGTGCCAGCAGCCCTCAGGACAGGTCGGACTACGAGCAGTACTTC.